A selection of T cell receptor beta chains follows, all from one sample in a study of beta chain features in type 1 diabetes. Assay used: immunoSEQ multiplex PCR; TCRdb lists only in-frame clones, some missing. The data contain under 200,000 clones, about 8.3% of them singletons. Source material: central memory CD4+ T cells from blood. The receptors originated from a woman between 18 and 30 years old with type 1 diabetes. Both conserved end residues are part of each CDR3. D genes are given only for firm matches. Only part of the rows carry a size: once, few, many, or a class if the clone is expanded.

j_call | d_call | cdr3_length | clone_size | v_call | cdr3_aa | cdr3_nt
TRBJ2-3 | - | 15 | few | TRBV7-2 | CASSLATGATDTQYF | TGTGCCAGCAGCTTAGCCACTGGAGCGACAGATACGCAGTATTTT
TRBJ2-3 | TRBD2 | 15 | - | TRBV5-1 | CASSPGLAGVDTQYF | TGCGCCAGCAGCCCCGGACTAGCGGGAGTAGATACGCAGTATTTT
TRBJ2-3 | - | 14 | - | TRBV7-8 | CASSLGLTGDTQYF | TGTGCCAGCAGCTTAGGACTTACTGGGGATACGCAGTATTTT
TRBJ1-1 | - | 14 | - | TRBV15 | CATSRAGVWAEAFF | TGTGCCACCAGCAGAGCAGGGGTTTGGGCTGAAGCTTTCTTT
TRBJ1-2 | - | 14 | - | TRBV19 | CASSVGQIGAGYTF | TGTGCCAGTAGTGTCGGACAAATAGGGGCTGGCTACACCTTC
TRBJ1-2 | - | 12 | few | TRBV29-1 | CSGRGGGYGYTF | TGCAGCGGCCGCGGGGGAGGCTATGGCTACACCTTC
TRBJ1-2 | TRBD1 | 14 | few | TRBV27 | CASRGTGAYYGYTF | TGTGCCAGCAGGGGGACAGGGGCTTATTATGGCTACACCTTC
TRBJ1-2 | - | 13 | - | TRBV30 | CAWTAGSVRGYTF | TGTGCCTGGACGGCGGGGAGCGTTAGGGGCTACACCTTC
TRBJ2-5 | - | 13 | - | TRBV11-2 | CASSFGESETQYF | TGTGCCAGCAGCTTCGGGGAATCGGAGACCCAGTACTTC
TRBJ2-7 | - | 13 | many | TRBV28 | CASNRNGAYEQYF | TGTGCCAGCAACCGAAACGGGGCCTACGAGCAGTACTTC
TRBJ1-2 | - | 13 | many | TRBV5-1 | CASSLEQGSGYTF | TGCGCCAGCAGCTTGGAACAGGGAAGTGGCTACACCTTC
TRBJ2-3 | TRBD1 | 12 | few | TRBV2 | CASRTGADTQYF | TGTGCCAGCAGGACAGGGGCAGATACGCAGTATTTT
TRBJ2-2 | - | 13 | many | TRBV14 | CASSQRTAGELFF | TGTGCCAGCAGCCAAAGGACAGCCGGGGAGCTGTTTTTT
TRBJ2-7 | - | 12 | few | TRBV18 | CASSPQGNEQYF | TGTGCCAGCTCCCCCCAGGGTAACGAGCAGTACTTC
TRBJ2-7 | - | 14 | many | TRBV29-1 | CSVGPLYRSGEQYF | TGCAGCGTTGGCCCGCTCTATCGATCTGGCGAGCAGTACTTC
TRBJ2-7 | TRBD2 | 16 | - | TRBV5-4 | CASSPTRTSGSYEQYF | TGTGCCAGCAGCCCAACCAGGACTAGCGGGTCCTACGAGCAGTACTTC
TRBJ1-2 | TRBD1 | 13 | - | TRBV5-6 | CASTPGTDYGYTF | TGTGCCAGCACTCCTGGGACAGATTATGGCTACACCTTC
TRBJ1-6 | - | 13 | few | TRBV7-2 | CASSSGRNSPLHF | TGTGCCAGCAGCAGCGGGAGGAATTCACCCCTCCACTTT
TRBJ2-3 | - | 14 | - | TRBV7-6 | CASSLVTGTDTQYF | TGTGCCAGCAGCTTAGTCACCGGTACAGATACGCAGTATTTT
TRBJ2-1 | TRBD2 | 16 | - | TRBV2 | CASSERPGLAGGLMFF | TGTGCCAGCAGTGAGCGTCCGGGACTAGCGGGGGGGCTTATGTTCTTC
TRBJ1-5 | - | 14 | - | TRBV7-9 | CASSLDSPNQPQHF | TGTGCCAGCAGCTTAGACAGCCCCAATCAGCCCCAGCATTTT
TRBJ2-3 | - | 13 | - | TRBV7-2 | CASTSSRADTQYF | TGTGCCAGCACCTCGAGCAGGGCAGATACGCAGTATTTT
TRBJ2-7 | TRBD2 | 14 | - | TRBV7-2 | CASSILAGGNEQYF | TGTGCCAGCAGCATACTAGCGGGAGGGAACGAGCAGTACTTC
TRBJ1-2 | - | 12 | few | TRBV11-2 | CASSLDERGYTF | TGTGCCAGCAGCTTAGATGAGAGGGGCTACACCTTC
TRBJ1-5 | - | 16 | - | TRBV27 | CASSLSIGGSNQPQHF | TGTGCCAGCAGTTTATCAATCGGGGGAAGCAATCAGCCCCAGCATTTT
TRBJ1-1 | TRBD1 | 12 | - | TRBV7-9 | CASSPGTEKAFF | TGTGCCAGCAGCCCAGGGACAGAGAAAGCTTTCTTT
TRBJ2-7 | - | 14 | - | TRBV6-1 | CASSTHNRDYEQYF | TGTGCCAGCAGTACCCACAACAGGGATTACGAGCAGTACTTC
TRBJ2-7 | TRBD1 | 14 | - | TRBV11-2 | CASSSGTGTYEQYF | TGTGCCAGCAGTTCGGGGACAGGAACCTACGAGCAGTACTTC
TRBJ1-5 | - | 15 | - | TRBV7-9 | CASSLATAEIGAQHF | TGTGCCAGCAGCTTAGCCACAGCAGAGATAGGGGCCCAGCATTTT
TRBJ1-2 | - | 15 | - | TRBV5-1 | CASSPSGGPREGYTF | TGCGCCAGCAGCCCGTCTGGGGGCCCCAGGGAAGGCTACACCTTC
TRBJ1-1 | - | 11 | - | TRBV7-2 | CVGGRNTEAFF | TGTGTCGGTGGTAGGAACACTGAAGCTTTCTTT
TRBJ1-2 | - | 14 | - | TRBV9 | CASNPIQTARGYTF | TGTGCCAGCAACCCAATACAGACAGCCCGCGGCTACACCTTC